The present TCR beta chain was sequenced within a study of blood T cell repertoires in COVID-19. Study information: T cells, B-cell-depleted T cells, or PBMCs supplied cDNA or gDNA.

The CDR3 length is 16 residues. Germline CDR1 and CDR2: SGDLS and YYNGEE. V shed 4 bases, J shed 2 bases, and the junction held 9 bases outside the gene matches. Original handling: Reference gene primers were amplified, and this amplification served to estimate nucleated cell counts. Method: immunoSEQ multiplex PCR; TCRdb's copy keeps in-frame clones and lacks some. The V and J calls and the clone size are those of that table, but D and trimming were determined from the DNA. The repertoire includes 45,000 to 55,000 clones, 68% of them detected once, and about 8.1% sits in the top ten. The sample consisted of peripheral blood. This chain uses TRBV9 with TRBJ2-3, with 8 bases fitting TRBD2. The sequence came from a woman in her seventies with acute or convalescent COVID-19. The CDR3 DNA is TGTGCCAGCAGCAGATCACTAGCGGCGCACACAGATACGCAGTATTTT. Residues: CASSRSLAAHTDTQYF. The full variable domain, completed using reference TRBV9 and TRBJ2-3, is DSGVTQTPKHLITATGQRVTLRCSPRSGDLSVYWYQQSLDQGLQFLIQYYNGEERAKGNILERFSAQQFPDLHSELNLSSLELGDSALYFCASSRSLAAHTDTQYFGPGTRLTVL.